Below are 8 T cell receptor beta chains sequenced from a single sample in a study of OX40 agonist ivuxolimab in advanced cancers. Produced via immunoSEQ multiplex PCR; TCRdb's table is partial and in-frame only. The table lists 70,000 to 85,000 clones, 85% to 95% of them singletons. Sequencing used CD4+ or CD8+ T cells sorted from blood, obtained in a trial of the OX40 agonist ivuxolimab. The origin of the receptors is an adult with an advanced solid tumor such as melanoma, head and neck, liver or kidney cancer.

V and J are TRBV19 and TRBJ2-3; 7 bases agree with TRBD1. V lost 3 bases and J lost 1; bases outside the gene matches: 10. CDR3 size: 17 residues. The germline V gene has CDR1 LNHDA and CDR2 SQIVND (reference sequence). The CDR3 region has the DNA TGTGCCAGTAGTATCGCCACAGGGGCGATTCGCACAGATACGCAGTATTTT. Its protein product is CASSIATGAIRTDTQYF.

The chain uses TRBV18 and TRBJ2-7; the D call may be TRBD1 or TRBD2 (5 bases each). Germline V gene lookup returns CDR1 KGHSH and CDR2 LQKENI. V was clipped by 8 bases and J by 2 bases, with 13 bases between them. The CDR3 spans 13 residues. The CDR3 reads CASTGGGTYEQYF. The CDR3 nucleotides are TGTGCCAGCACGGGTGGGGGAACCTACGAGCAGTACTTC.

The V gene is TRBV5-4, the J gene TRBJ2-5; D is ambiguous. V was pared by 2 bases and J by 5 bases, with 7 bases between. Germline CDR1 is SGHNT and CDR2 is YYREEE (reference sequence). This CDR3 is built from 12 residues. The CDR3, as DNA: TGTGCCAGCAGCTTAAATGGGGAGACCCAGTACTTC. It encodes CASSLNGETQYF.

The chain links TRBV6-5 to TRBJ1-5; TRBD1 aligns across 8 bases. This CDR3 has 13 residues. CDR1 is MNHEY and CDR2 is SVGAGI in the germline V gene. V trimming: 6 bases; J trimming: 7 bases; junction bases outside the gene matches: 5. CDR3 nucleotide sequence: TGTGCCAGCAGAGTGGACAGGGTCCAGCCCCAGCATTTT. Translation: CASRVDRVQPQHF.

The chain has TRBV19 and TRBJ1-4; D remains ambiguous. Germline CDR1 and CDR2: LNHDA and SQIVND (reference sequence). The CDR3 is made up of 19 amino acids. Trimming shortened V by 1 base and J by 0 bases, and 18 bases separated the two germline ends. Written as DNA, the CDR3 is TGTGCCAGTAGTATAGGAAGGGTGACCGCGTCGGCAACTAATGAAAAACTGTTTTTT. Its protein product is CASSIGRVTASATNEKLFF.

The chain uses TRBV7-2 and TRBJ2-7, with D possibly matching TRBD2 (5 bases). Germline V gene lookup returns CDR1 SGHTA and CDR2 FQGNSA. The CDR3 is 16 residues long. V was trimmed by 5 bases and J by 0 bases, leaving 17 bases between them. The CDR3 DNA sequence: TGTGCCAGCAGCCCCGTACCGGGGTTTAGCTCCTACGAGCAGTACTTC. Its translation is CASSPVPGFSSYEQYF. The complete variable domain, with remaining parts taken from reference TRBV7-2 and TRBJ2-7, reads GAGVSQSPSNKVTEKGKDVELRCDPISGHTALYWYRQSLGQGLEFLIYFQGNSAPDKSGLPSDRFSAERTGGSVSTLTIQRTQQEDSAVYLCASSPVPGFSSYEQYFGPGTRLTVT.

V gene TRBV6-5 combines with J gene TRBJ2-1; 10 bases align to TRBD2. There are 14 residues in the CDR3. Germline loops: CDR1 MNHEY, CDR2 SVGAGI. The V segment lost 7 bases and the J segment 12 bases; nucleotides outside the gene matches: 12. CDR3 sequence reads: CASMASGSRELQFF. The CDR3 DNA follows: TGTGCCAGCATGGCTAGCGGGAGTAGGGAGTTGCAGTTCTTC.

The chain carries TRBV11-2 and TRBJ2-7, with TRBD1 as a possible D gene (6 bases). Between the trimmed V and J ends, which lost 5 bases and 0 bases, there was a span of 17 bases. This CDR3 is 16 amino acids long. CDR1 and CDR2 from the germline V gene are SGHAT and FQNNGV. CDR3 DNA: TGTGCCAGCAGCCAACTGGGCACAGGGAGCTCCTACGAGCAGTACTTC. It codes for CASSQLGTGSSYEQYF.